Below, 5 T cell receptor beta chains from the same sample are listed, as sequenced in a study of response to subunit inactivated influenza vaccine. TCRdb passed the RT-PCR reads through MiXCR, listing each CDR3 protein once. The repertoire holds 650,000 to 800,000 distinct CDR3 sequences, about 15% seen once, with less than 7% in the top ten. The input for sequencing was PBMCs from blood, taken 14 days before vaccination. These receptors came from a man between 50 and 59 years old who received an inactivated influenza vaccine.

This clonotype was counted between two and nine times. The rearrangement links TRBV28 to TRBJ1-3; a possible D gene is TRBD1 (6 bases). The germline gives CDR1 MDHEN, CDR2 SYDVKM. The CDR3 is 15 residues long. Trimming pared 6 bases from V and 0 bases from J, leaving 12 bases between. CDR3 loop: CASRNRDNSGNTIYF. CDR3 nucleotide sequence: TGTGCCAGCAGAAATCGGGACAACTCTGGAAACACCATATATTTT. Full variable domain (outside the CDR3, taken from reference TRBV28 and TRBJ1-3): DVKVTQSSRYLVKRTGEKVFLECVQDMDHENMFWYRQDPGLGLRLIYFSYDVKMKEKGDIPEGYSVSREKKERFSLILESASTNQTSMYLCASRNRDNSGNTIYFGEGSWLTVV.

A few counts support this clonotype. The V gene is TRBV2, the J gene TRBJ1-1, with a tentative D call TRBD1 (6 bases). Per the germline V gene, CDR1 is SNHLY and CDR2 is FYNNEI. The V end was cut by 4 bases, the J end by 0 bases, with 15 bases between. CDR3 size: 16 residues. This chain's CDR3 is CASSVSRGTLNTEAFF. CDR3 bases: TGTGCCAGCAGTGTGTCGAGAGGGACACTGAACACTGAAGCTTTCTTT.

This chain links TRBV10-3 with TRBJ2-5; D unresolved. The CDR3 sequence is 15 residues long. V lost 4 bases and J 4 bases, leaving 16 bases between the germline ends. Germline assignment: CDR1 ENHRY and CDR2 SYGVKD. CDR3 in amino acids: CAISGVAPPRETQYF. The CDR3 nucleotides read TGTGCCATCAGTGGTGTAGCACCCCCTAGAGAGACCCAGTACTTC.

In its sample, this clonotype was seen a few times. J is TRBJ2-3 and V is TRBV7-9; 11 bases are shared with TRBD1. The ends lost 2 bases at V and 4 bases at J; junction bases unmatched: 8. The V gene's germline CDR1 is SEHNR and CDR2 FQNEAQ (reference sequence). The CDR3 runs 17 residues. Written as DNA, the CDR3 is TGTGCCAGCAGCTTACCCAGGACAGGGGGCATCTCAGATACGCAGTATTTT. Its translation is CASSLPRTGGISDTQYF.

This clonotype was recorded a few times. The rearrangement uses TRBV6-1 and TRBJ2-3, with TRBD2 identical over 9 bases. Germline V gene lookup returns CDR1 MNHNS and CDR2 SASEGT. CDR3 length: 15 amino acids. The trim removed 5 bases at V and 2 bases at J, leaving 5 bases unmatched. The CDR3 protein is CASSPIAGDTDTQYF. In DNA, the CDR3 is TGTGCCAGCAGTCCGATAGCGGGGGACACAGATACGCAGTATTTT.